This T cell receptor beta chain was identified during a study of blood T cell repertoires in COVID-19. Study-wide context: The cDNA or gDNA used as material had been derived from T cells, B-cell-depleted T cells, or PBMCs.

Enrolled during active infection, Seattle patients were then followed longitudinally. In germline, CDR1 is SGHVS, CDR2 FQNEAQ. Unmatched junction bases numbered 10, after V lost 5 bases and J lost 7 bases. The CDR3 runs to 17 residues. As processed by the authors: Researchers report that nucleated cell counts were estimated from reference gene primer amplification. Assay used: immunoSEQ multiplex PCR; TCRdb lists only in-frame clones, some missing. The DNA gave D and trimming, while V, J and clone size come from that table. Found here are about 300,000 clones, approximately 84% of them singletons; the top ten hold around 1.6%.

This TCR was sampled from a human donor with COVID-19, enrolled during active disease. The donor label of this sample is uncertain. The sample comprised peripheral blood. The chain combines TRBV7-8 with TRBJ2-1; TRBD2 matches at 14 bases. This CDR3 is CASSLGTSGSEWNEQFF. The CDR3 DNA reads as TGTGCCAGCAGCCTAGGGACTAGCGGGAGCGAATGGAATGAGCAGTTCTTC.